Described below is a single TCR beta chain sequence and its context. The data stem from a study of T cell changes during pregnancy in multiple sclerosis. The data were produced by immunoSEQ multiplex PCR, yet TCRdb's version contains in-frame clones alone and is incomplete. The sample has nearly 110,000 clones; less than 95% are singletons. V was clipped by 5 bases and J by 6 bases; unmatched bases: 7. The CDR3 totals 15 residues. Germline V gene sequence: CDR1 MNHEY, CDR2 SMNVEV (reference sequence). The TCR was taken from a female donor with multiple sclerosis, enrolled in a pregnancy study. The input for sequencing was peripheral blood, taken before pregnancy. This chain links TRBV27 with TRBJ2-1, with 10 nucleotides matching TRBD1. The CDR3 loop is CASSTRDRGTNEQFF. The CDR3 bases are TGTGCCAGCAGTACCCGGGACAGGGGTACCAATGAGCAGTTCTTC.